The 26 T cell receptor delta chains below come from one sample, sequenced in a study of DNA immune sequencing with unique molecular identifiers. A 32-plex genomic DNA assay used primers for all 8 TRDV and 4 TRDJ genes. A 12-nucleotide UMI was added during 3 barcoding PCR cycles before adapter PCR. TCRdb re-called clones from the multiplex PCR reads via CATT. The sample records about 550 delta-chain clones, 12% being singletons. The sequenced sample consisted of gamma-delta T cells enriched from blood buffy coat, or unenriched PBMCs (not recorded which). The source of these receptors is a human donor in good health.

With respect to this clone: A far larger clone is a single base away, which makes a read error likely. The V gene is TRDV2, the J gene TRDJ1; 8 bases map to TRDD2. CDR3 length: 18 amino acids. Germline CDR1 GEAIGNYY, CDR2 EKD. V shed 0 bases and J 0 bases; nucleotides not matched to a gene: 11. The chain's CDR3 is CACDTVATSYPYTDKLIF. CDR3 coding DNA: TGTGCCTGTGACACCGTGGCGACTTCCTACCCGTACACCGATAAACTCATCTTT.

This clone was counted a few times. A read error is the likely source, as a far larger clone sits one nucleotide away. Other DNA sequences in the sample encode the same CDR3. CDR3 amino acids: CACDKVGDTDKLIF. CDR3 nucleotide sequence: TGTGCCTGTGACAAAGTGGGGGACACCGATAAGCTCATCTTT. This chain links TRDV2 with TRDJ1; TRDD3 matches 7 bases. The CDR3 totals 14 residues. The germline V gene encodes CDR1 GEAIGNYY and CDR2 EKD.

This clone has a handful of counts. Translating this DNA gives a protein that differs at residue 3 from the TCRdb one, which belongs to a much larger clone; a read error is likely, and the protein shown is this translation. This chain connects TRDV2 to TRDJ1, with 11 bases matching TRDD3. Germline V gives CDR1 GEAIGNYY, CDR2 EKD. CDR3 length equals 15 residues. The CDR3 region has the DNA TGTGCCTTTGACCCACTGGGGGATAAATCCGATAAACTCATCTTT. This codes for CAFDPLGDKSDKLIF.

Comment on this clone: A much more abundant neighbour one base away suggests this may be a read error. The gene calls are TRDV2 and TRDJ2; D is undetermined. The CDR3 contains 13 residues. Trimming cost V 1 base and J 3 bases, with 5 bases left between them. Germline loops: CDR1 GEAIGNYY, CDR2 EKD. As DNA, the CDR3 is TGTGCCTGTGACACTTGTGTGACAGCACAACTCTTCTTT. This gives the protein CACDTCVTAQLFF.

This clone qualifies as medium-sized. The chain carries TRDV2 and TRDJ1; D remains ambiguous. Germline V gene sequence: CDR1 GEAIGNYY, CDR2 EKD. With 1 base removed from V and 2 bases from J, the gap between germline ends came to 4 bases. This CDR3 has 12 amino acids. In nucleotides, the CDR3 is TGTGCCTGTGACACTGGGACCGATAAACTCATCTTT. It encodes CACDTGTDKLIF.

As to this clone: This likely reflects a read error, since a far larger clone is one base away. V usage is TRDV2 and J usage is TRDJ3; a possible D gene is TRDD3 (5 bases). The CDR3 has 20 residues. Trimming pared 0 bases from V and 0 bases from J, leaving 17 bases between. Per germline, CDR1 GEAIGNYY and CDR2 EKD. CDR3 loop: CACDTLGTTYGSWDTRQMFF. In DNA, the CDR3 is TGTGCCTGTGACACCTTGGGGACCACGTACGGCTCCTGGGACACCCGACAGATGTTTTTC.

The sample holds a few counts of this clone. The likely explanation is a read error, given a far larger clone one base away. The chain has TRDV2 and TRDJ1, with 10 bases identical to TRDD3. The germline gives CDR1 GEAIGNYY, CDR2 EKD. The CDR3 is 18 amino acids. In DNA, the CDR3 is TGTGCCTGTGACGCTATTAGTACTGGGGGATTCCTCACCGATAATCTCATCTTT. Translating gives CACDAISTGGFLTDNLIF.

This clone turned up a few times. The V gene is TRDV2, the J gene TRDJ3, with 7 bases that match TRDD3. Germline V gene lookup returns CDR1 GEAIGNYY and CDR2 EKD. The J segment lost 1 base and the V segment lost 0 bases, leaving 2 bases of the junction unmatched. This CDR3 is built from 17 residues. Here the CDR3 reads CACDTVLGSWDTRQMFF. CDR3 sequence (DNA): TGTGCCTGTGACACCGTACTGGGGTCCTGGGACACCCGACAGATGTTTTTC.

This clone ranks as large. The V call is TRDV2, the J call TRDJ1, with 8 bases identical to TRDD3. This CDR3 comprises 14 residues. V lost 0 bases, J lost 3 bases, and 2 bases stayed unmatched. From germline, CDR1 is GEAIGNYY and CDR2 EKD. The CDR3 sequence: CACDTWGIPDKLIF. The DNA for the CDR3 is TGTGCCTGTGACACCTGGGGGATCCCCGATAAACTCATCTTT.

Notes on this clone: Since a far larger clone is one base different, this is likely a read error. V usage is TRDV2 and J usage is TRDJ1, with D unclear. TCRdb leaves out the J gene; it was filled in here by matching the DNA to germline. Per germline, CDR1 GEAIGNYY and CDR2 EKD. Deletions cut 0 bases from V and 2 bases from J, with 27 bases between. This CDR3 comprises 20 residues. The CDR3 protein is CACDTLRAVGDKGLTDKLIF. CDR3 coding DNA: TGTGCCTGTGACACCCTACGGGCGGTAGGTGACAAAGGGCTTACCGATAAACTCATCTTT.

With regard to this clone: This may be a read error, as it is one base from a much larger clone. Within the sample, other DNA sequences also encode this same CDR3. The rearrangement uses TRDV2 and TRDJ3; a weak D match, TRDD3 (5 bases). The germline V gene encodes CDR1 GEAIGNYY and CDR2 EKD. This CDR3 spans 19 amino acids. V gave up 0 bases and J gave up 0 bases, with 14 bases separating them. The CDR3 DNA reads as TGTGCCTGTGACACCGCGGGGGGGGCTAGCTCCTGGGACACCCGACAGATGTTTTTC. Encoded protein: CACDTAGGASSWDTRQMFF.

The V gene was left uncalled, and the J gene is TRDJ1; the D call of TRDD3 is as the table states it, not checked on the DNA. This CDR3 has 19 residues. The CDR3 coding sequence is TGTGCTCTTGGGATCTGGCCTATCCCCTGCGGGGGGTACACCGATAAACTCATCTTT. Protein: CALGIWPIPCGGYTDKLIF.

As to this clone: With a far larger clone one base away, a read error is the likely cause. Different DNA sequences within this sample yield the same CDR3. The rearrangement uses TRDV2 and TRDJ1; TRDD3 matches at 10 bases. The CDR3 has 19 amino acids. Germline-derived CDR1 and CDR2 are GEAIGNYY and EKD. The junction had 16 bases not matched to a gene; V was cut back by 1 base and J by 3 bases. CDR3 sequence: CACDTVVHGGYRDPDKLIF. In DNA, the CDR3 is TGTGCCTGTGACACTGTCGTGCATGGGGGATACAGAGATCCCGATAAACTCATCTTT.

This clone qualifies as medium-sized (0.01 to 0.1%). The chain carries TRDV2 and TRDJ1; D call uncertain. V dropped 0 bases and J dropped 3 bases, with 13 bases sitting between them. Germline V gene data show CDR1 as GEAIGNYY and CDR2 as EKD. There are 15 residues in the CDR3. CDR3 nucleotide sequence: TGTGCCTGTGACACCGTCGACTCACCCGCCGATAAACTCATCTTT. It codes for CACDTVDSPADKLIF.

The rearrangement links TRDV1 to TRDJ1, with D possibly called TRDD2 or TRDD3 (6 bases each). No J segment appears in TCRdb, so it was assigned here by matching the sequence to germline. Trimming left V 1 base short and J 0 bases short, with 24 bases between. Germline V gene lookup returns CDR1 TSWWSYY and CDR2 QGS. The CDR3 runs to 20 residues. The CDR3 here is CALGEPFLGRRGGYTDKLIF. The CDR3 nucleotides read TGTGCTCTTGGGGAACCTTTCCTAGGCCGGCGTGGGGGGTACACCGATAAACTCATCTTT.

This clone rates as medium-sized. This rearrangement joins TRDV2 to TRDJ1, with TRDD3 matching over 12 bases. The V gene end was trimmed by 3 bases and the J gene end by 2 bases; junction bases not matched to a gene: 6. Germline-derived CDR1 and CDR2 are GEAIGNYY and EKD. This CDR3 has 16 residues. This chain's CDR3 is CACDPVLGDTTDKLIF. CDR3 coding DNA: TGTGCCTGTGACCCGGTACTGGGGGATACTACCGATAAACTCATCTTT.

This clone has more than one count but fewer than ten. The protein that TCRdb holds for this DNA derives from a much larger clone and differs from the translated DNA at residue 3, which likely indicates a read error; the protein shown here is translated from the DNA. The CDR3 loop is CAWDLLGTDTDKLIF. The CDR3 nucleotides are TGTGCCTGGGACCTACTGGGGACAGACACCGATAAACTCATCTTT. The J gene is TRDJ1, the V gene TRDV2, with 7 nucleotides matching TRDD3. Germline V gene data show CDR1 as GEAIGNYY and CDR2 as EKD. The CDR3 loop spans 15 amino acids. The trim removed 7 bases at V and 0 bases at J, leaving 10 bases unmatched.

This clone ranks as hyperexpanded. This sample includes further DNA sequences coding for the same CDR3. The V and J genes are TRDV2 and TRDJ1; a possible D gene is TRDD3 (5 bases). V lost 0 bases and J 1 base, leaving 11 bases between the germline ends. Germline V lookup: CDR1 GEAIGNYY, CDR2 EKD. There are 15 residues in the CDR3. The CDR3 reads CACDTVGGRTDKLIF. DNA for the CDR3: TGTGCCTGTGACACCGTCGGGGGTCGCACCGATAAACTCATCTTT.

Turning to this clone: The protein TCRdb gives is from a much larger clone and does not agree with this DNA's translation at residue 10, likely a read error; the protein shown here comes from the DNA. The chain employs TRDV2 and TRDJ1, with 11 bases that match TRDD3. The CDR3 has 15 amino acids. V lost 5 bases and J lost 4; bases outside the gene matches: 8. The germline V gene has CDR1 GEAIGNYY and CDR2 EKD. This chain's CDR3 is CACAQLGDRGDKLIF. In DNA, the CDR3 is TGTGCCTGTGCCCAACTGGGGGATAGGGGCGATAAACTCATCTTT.

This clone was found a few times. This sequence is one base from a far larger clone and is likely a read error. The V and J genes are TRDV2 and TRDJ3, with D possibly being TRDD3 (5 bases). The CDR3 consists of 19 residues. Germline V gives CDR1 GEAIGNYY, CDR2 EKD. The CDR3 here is CACDTGGLRSSWDSRQMFF. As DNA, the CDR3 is TGTGCCTGTGACACGGGGGGGCTACGGAGCTCCTGGGACTCCCGACAGATGTTTTTC.

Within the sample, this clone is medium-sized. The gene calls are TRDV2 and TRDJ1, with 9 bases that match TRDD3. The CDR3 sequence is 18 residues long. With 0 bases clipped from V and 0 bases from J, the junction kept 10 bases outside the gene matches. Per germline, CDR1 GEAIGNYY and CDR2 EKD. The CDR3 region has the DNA TGTGCCTGTGACACCGTGGCTGGGGGATCCCAGTACACCGATAAACTCATCTTT. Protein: CACDTVAGGSQYTDKLIF.

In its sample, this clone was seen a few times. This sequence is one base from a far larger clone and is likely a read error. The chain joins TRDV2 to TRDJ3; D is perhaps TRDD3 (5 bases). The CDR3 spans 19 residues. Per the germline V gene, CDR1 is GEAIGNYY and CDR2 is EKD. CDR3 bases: TGTTCCTGTGACACGGGGGGGCTACGGAGCTCCTGGGACACCCGACAGATGTTTTTC. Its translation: CSCDTGGLRSSWDTRQMFF.

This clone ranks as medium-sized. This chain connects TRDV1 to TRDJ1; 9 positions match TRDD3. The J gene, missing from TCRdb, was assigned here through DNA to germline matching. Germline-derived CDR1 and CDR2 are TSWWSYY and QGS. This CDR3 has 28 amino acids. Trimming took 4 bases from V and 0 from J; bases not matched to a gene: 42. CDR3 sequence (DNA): TGTGCTCTTGGGGGGCTCGGTACCTTCCTCTACGTAGGGCCCTACTGGGGGACCGTCAGAAAGTACACCGATAAACTCATCTTT. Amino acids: CALGGLGTFLYVGPYWGTVRKYTDKLIF.

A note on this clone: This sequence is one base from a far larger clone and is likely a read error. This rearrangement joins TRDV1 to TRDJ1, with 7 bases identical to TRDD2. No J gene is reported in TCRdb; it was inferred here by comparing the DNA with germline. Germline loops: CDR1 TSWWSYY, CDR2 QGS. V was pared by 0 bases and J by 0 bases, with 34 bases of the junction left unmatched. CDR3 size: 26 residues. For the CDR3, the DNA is TGTGCTCTTGGGGAACTGGGGTTCCTACAGTCCTTAACTGCGGGATCTTCTTCTTTGTACACCGATAAACTCATCTTT. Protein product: CALGELGFLQSLTAGSSSLYTDKLIF.

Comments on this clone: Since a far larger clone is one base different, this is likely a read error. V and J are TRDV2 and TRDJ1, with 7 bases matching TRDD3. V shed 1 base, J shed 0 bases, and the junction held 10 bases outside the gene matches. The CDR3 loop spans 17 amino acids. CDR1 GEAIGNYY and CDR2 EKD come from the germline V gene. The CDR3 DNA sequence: TGTGCCTGTGACACTCCGGGGGATGGAAAGTACACCGATAAACTCATCTTT. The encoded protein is CACDTPGDGKYTDKLIF.

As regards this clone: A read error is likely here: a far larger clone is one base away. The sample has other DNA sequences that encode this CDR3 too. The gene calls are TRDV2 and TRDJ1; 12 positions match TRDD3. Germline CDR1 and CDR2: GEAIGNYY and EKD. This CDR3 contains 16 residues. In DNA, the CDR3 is TGTGCCTGTGACAAGCTGGGGGATACGCAGGCCGATAAACTCATATTT. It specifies CACDKLGDTQADKLIF.